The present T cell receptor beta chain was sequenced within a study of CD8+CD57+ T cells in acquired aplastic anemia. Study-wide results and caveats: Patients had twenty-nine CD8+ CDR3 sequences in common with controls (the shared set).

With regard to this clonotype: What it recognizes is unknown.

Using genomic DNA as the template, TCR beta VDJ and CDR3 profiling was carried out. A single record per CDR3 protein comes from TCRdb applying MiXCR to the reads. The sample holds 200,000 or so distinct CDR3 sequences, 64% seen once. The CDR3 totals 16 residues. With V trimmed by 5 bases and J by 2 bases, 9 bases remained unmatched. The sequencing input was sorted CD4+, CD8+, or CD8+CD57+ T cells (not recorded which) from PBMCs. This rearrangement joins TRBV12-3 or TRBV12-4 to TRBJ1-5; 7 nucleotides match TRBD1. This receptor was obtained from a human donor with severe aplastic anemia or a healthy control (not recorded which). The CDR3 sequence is CASSHTGDPGNQPQHF. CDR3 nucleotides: TGTGCCAGCAGTCATACAGGGGACCCGGGCAATCAGCCCCAGCATTTT.